These 27 T cell receptor beta chains share one sample of origin, sequenced in a study of vaccination effects on CD4 cells after COVID-19. ViraFEST used viral peptide pools to expand antigen-specific CD4+ T cells before sequencing. An approximately 10-day culture period preceded the isolation of CD4+ T cells. It was two doses of either the BNT162b2 or mRNA-1273 vaccine that participants received. Generated by immunoSEQ multiplex PCR, the TCRdb table keeps only in-frame clones and is missing some. The profile covers about 66,000 clones, with about 80% appearing a single time and more than 0.9% taken by the ten largest. These receptors have no known antigen. The specimen comprised CD4+ T cells from PBMCs cultured with HCoV-OC43 spike peptides, sampled after COVID-19 vaccination. This sample's subset: HCoV-OC43 spike overlapping peptide pool stimulation. The source of these receptors is a human donor who received a COVID-19 vaccine.

The V gene is TRBV20-1, the J gene TRBJ1-1; D possibly corresponds to TRBD1 (5 bases). The V end lost 3 bases, the J end lost 1 base, and 21 bases lay between the germline ends. Germline values: CDR1 DFQATT, CDR2 SNEGSKA (reference sequence). The CDR3 spans 17 residues. The CDR3 DNA sequence: TGCAGTGCTAGTAGGTCCTGGACCGGGGGGGAGAACACTGAAGCTTTCTTT. Its protein product is CSASRSWTGGENTEAFF.

J is TRBJ2-3 and V is TRBV6-5; the D gene is possibly TRBD1 (6 bases). CDR1 MNHEY and CDR2 SVGAGI come from the germline V gene. Trimming took off 8 bases at V and 4 bases at J, with 13 bases between the two ends. The CDR3 totals 13 residues. CDR3 in DNA: TGTGCCAGCCGACCAGGGGTGGCAGATACGCAGTATTTT. Its protein is CASRPGVADTQYF.

The gene calls are TRBV7-3 and TRBJ2-3, with TRBD1 as a possible D gene (5 bases). Trimming shortened V by 5 bases and J by 2 bases, and 17 bases separated the two germline ends. The CDR3 contains 16 residues. Germline V gives CDR1 SGHTA, CDR2 FQGTGA. The CDR3 is CASSPGSRRDTDTQYF. In nucleotides, the CDR3 is TGTGCCAGCAGCCCCGGTAGCCGCAGGGACACAGATACGCAGTATTTT.

The rearrangement joins TRBV7-6 to TRBJ1-3; D not resolved. The germline V gene encodes CDR1 SGHVS and CDR2 FNYEAQ. This CDR3 has 16 residues. V lost 5 bases to trimming and J lost 5 bases, with 19 bases between them. The CDR3 loop is CASSPRRAEQRNTIYF. The CDR3 DNA is TGTGCCAGCAGCCCGCGAAGGGCAGAACAACGAAACACCATATATTTT.

The chain has TRBV6-5 and TRBJ2-7; no firm D call. The germline V gene has CDR1 MNHEY and CDR2 SVGAGI. This CDR3 region has 11 residues. Between the trimmed V and J ends, which lost 5 bases and 1 base, there was a span of 3 bases. The CDR3 DNA sequence: TGTGCCAGCAGTAATTCCTACGAGCAGTACGTC. It translates to CASSNSYEQYV.

This rearrangement joins TRBV5-1 to TRBJ1-1; no clear D. The CDR3 spans 13 residues. Germline V gives CDR1 SGHRS, CDR2 YFSETQ. The V end was cut by 0 bases, the J end by 3 bases, with 6 bases between. DNA for the CDR3: TGCGCCAGCAGCTTGGATGGGTACACTGAAGCTTTCTTT. Translated: CASSLDGYTEAFF.

There are a few counts of this clone. The chain's CDR3 is CASSESGGNTGELFF. For the CDR3, the DNA is TGTGCCAGCAGTGAGTCGGGGGGGAACACCGGGGAGCTGTTTTTT. This chain joins TRBV2 and TRBJ2-2, with 7 bases matching TRBD2. V lost 3 bases and J lost 1; bases outside the gene matches: 2. The CDR3 covers 15 residues. Germline assignment: CDR1 SNHLY and CDR2 FYNNEI.

This clone appeared a few times. The gene calls are TRBV7-9 and TRBJ2-2, with D unresolved. V was trimmed by 5 bases and J by 6 bases, leaving 13 bases between them. CDR1 and CDR2 from the germline V gene are SEHNR and FQNEAQ (reference sequence). The CDR3 has 14 amino acids. In DNA form, the CDR3 reads TGTGCCAGCAGCCCAACTTATCCCCCCGGGGAGCTGTTTTTT. This translates into CASSPTYPPGELFF.

The V call is TRBV5-6, the J call TRBJ1-1, with D perhaps matching TRBD1 (6 bases). The CDR3 spans 11 residues. V lost 3 bases to trimming and J lost 11 bases, with 11 bases between them. Germline assignment: CDR1 SGHDT and CDR2 YYEEEE. The CDR3 sequence: CASSSRGFAFF. In DNA, the CDR3 is TGTGCCAGCAGCTCCAGGGGTTTCGCTTTCTTT.

The chain uses TRBV6-5 and TRBJ1-1; perhaps TRBD1 as D (5 bases). The V end was cut by 6 bases, the J end by 1 base, with 9 bases between. The CDR3 is 13 residues long. Looked up from germline, CDR1 is MNHEY and CDR2 is SVGAGI. The CDR3 loop reads CASRRQRNTEAFF. CDR3 DNA: TGTGCCAGCAGACGACAGAGGAACACTGAAGCTTTCTTT.

This clone was picked up a small number of times. The chain links TRBV27 to TRBJ1-2; TRBD1 agrees at 12 bases. V dropped 5 bases and J dropped 8; count of bases not matched to a gene: 12. The CDR3 length is 16 residues. Per the germline V gene, CDR1 is MNHEY and CDR2 is SMNVEV (reference sequence). The CDR3 protein is CASSPGTGGLAGGYTF. The CDR3, as DNA: TGTGCCAGCAGTCCGGGGACAGGGGGCCTGGCCGGGGGCTACACCTTC.

This clone was counted only a few times. The gene calls are TRBV19 and TRBJ1-3, with no clear D. Germline CDR1 is LNHDA and CDR2 is SQIVND (reference sequence). V shed 5 bases and J shed 0 bases, with 5 bases lying between them. The CDR3 runs 13 residues. CDR3: CASSETSGNTIYF. The CDR3 DNA is TGTGCCAGTAGTGAAACCTCTGGAAACACCATATATTTT.

The J gene is TRBJ1-5, the V gene TRBV6-5, with 7 bases lining up with TRBD1. Germline CDR1 is MNHEY and CDR2 is SVGAGI. The CDR3 is made up of 15 amino acids. Trimming at V came to 6 bases and at J to 4 bases, leaving 9 bases not matched to a gene. The CDR3 protein is CASRTHRGQNQPQHF. The CDR3 nucleotides read TGTGCCAGCAGAACGCACAGGGGCCAGAATCAGCCCCAGCATTTT.

The chain's CDR3 is CASSRQIGTDTQYF. The DNA for the CDR3 is TGTGCCAGCAGCCGACAGATAGGAACAGATACGCAGTATTTT. The chain combines TRBV7-3 with TRBJ2-3; a weak D match, TRBD1 (5 bases). Germline V gene lookup returns CDR1 SGHTA and CDR2 FQGTGA. The CDR3 extends over 14 amino acids. V was cut by 5 bases and J by 3 bases, with 12 bases left in between.

This sequence joins TRBV28 and TRBJ1-5; 9 bases are a match to TRBD1. The CDR3 runs 14 residues. V lost 6 bases to trimming and J lost 7 bases; unmatched junction nucleotides: 7. Looked up from germline, CDR1 is MDHEN and CDR2 is SYDVKM. CDR3 loop: CASRPGQGGQPQHF. CDR3 nucleotide sequence: TGTGCCAGCAGGCCGGGACAGGGAGGACAGCCCCAGCATTTT.

The V and J genes are TRBV2 and TRBJ1-2; 12 positions agree with TRBD1. CDR1 and CDR2 (germline): SNHLY, FYNNEI. With V trimmed by 7 bases and J by 7 bases, 7 bases remained unmatched. The length of the CDR3 is 14 residues. In nucleotides, the CDR3 is TGTGCCAGCACCGGGGGACAGGGGGCGGGTGGCTACACCTTC. It specifies CASTGGQGAGGYTF.

V usage is TRBV19 and J usage is TRBJ2-6; D is unclear. Trimming stripped 4 bases from V and 0 bases from J, with 7 bases between. The CDR3 totals 15 residues. Germline V lookup: CDR1 LNHDA, CDR2 SQIVND (reference sequence). This chain's CDR3 is CASSKDTSGANVLTF. The CDR3 DNA follows: TGTGCCAGTAGTAAAGACACCTCTGGGGCCAACGTCCTGACTTTC.

This clone appeared a single time. This chain uses TRBV5-4 with TRBJ2-3; 11 bases agree with TRBD2. This CDR3 is 18 amino acids long. Germline V CDR1 and CDR2: SGHNT, YYREEE (reference sequence). Unmatched junction bases numbered 13, after V lost 5 bases and J lost 2 bases. The CDR3 DNA sequence: TGTGCCAGCAGATCCCTCCAGCTAGCGGGGGGAACCACAGATACGCAGTATTTT. Amino acid sequence: CASRSLQLAGGTTDTQYF.

This rearrangement joins TRBV5-6 to TRBJ1-2, with D tentatively TRBD1 (5 bases). Per the germline V gene, CDR1 is SGHDT and CDR2 is YYEEEE. The CDR3 sequence is 14 residues long. V lost 4 bases and J lost 0, with 10 bases in between. The DNA for the CDR3 is TGTGCCAGCAGCCGACAGATATCTAACTATGGCTACACCTTC. As protein: CASSRQISNYGYTF.

This clone was seen just once. The gene calls are TRBV14 and TRBJ1-4; TRBD1 is a possible D gene (5 bases). The CDR3 totals 14 residues. V lost 0 bases and J 7 bases, leaving 9 bases between the germline ends. Germline lookup yields CDR1 SGHDN and CDR2 FVKESK. Written as DNA, the CDR3 is TGTGCCAGCAGCCAAGATGGGGCGGGTGAAAAACTGTTTTTT. Residues: CASSQDGAGEKLFF.

The rearrangement links TRBV19 to TRBJ1-6; D gene unclear. V was clipped by 5 bases and J by 5 bases, with 10 bases between them. This CDR3 region has 14 residues. Germline-derived CDR1 and CDR2 are LNHDA and SQIVND (reference sequence). CDR3 sequence (DNA): TGTGCCAGTAGTGATGCGGGAAATAATTCACCCCTCCACTTT. Amino acid sequence: CASSDAGNNSPLHF.

This clone appeared a few times. The J gene is TRBJ1-2, the V gene TRBV10-2; no reliable D call. There are 13 residues in the CDR3. The V gene's germline CDR1 is WSHSY and CDR2 SAAADI. V was pared by 3 bases and J by 8 bases, with 13 bases between. CDR3 region: CASSDADTLGYTF. As DNA, the CDR3 is TGCGCCAGCAGTGACGCCGACACACTAGGCTACACCTTC.

V usage is TRBV10-1 and J usage is TRBJ2-7; D perhaps matches TRBD2 (5 bases). The V end lost 10 bases, the J end lost 4 bases, and 20 bases lay between the germline ends. Germline loops: CDR1 WNHNN, CDR2 SYGVQD (reference sequence). This CDR3 contains 14 residues. CDR3 DNA: TGCGCCACCAAAAGACCATTAGCGAGATACGAGCAGTACGTC. This sequence encodes CATKRPLARYEQYV.

This clone was seen once. J is TRBJ2-2 and V is TRBV5-1; D gene uncertain. From germline, CDR1 is SGHRS and CDR2 YFSETQ. V was shortened by 6 bases and J by 4 bases, with 13 bases between the two germline ends. There are 14 residues in the CDR3. The CDR3 region is CASMGSAPTGELFF. CDR3 DNA: TGCGCCAGCATGGGCAGCGCACCCACCGGGGAGCTGTTTTTT. Based on the CDR3 plus reference TRBV5-1 and TRBJ2-2, the full variable domain is KAGVTQTPRYLIKTRGQQVTLSCSPISGHRSVSWYQQTPGQGLQFLFEYFSETQRNKGNFPGRFSGRQFSNSRSEMNVSTLELGDSALYLCASMGSAPTGELFFGEGSRLTVL.

The chain combines TRBV28 with TRBJ1-5; no firm D call. V dropped 3 bases and J dropped 4 bases, with 13 bases sitting between them. The CDR3 spans 15 residues. Germline assignment: CDR1 MDHEN and CDR2 SYDVKM. CDR3 nucleotide sequence: TGTGCCAGCAGTTTGTTTATGAGGGATAATCAGCCCCAGCATTTT. It encodes CASSLFMRDNQPQHF.

V is TRBV24-1 and J is TRBJ2-3, with 10 bases aligning to TRBD1. J gave up 3 bases and V 3 bases, and 5 bases lay outside the gene matches. The CDR3 covers 16 residues. Germline lookup yields CDR1 KGHDR and CDR2 SFDVKD. The CDR3 DNA follows: TGTGCCACCAGTGATCAACCGGGACAGGGGACAGATACGCAGTATTTT. Its protein product is CATSDQPGQGTDTQYF.

The chain joins TRBV19 to TRBJ2-1, with 8 bases that match TRBD2. The CDR3 loop spans 16 amino acids. The germline gives CDR1 LNHDA, CDR2 SQIVND (reference sequence). Trimming removed 3 bases from V and 6 bases from J; junction bases left unmatched: 10. The DNA of the CDR3 is TGTGCCAGTAGTATGGTTGGGACTAGGACCTCCAATGAGCAGTTCTTC. Protein product: CASSMVGTRTSNEQFF. The full variable domain, in which reference TRBV19 and TRBJ2-1 provide the parts outside the CDR3, is DGGITQSPKYLFRKEGQNVTLSCEQNLNHDAMYWYRQDPGQGLRLIYYSQIVNDFQKGDIAEGYSVSREKKESFPLTVTSAQKNPTAFYLCASSMVGTRTSNEQFFGPGTRLTVL.